This entry lists 12 T cell receptor beta chains sequenced from one sample in a study of blood T cell repertoires in COVID-19. Generated by immunoSEQ multiplex PCR, the TCRdb table keeps only in-frame clones and is missing some. The table records approximately 15,000 clones, over 75% of them present only once. The specimen sequenced was peripheral blood. All receptors come from a human donor in a cohort sampled during active COVID-19.

The gene calls are TRBV4-3 and TRBJ2-6, with D perhaps matching TRBD2 (5 bases). Germline CDR1 and CDR2: LGHNA and YSLEER. CDR3 size: 17 residues. The ends were cut back, 1 base at V and 0 bases at J, with 10 bases in the middle. In nucleotides, the CDR3 is TGCGCCAGCAGCCAAGGCGGGTCGAGCTCTGGGGCCAACGTCCTGACTTTC. This gives the protein CASSQGGSSSGANVLTF.

This clone was observed a few times. The chain carries TRBV27 and TRBJ2-1; the D gene is possibly TRBD1 (5 bases). V was clipped by 0 bases and J by 7 bases, with 25 bases between them. This CDR3 has 19 residues. CDR1 and CDR2 from the germline V gene are MNHEY and SMNVEV (reference sequence). The CDR3 here is CASSLSETDGRVQPNEQFF. In DNA, the CDR3 is TGTGCCAGCAGTTTATCGGAGACAGATGGTCGGGTCCAGCCTAATGAGCAGTTCTTC.

This chain links TRBV10-3 with TRBJ2-1; 9 nucleotides line up with TRBD1. Per the germline V gene, CDR1 is ENHRY and CDR2 is SYGVKD. The trim removed 8 bases at V and 6 bases at J, leaving 11 bases unmatched. The length of the CDR3 is 15 residues. Written as DNA, the CDR3 is TGTGCCATCGCGACCCCCCGGGACAGGGTCAATGAGCAGTTCTTC. Amino acids: CAIATPRDRVNEQFF.

The chain links TRBV5-1 to TRBJ2-5, with TRBD2 identical over 8 bases. Germline lookup yields CDR1 SGHRS and CDR2 YFSETQ. The trim removed 4 bases at V and 4 bases at J, leaving 12 bases unmatched. The length of the CDR3 is 16 residues. The CDR3 DNA reads TGCGCCAGCAGCCCTCCTGGCGGGGGGCGGAGAGAGACCCAGTACTTC. Residues: CASSPPGGGRRETQYF.

The gene calls are TRBV12-3 or TRBV12-4 and TRBJ2-1; no clear D. Trimming took 6 bases from V and 8 from J, leaving 14 bases between them. The CDR3 spans 13 residues. The CDR3 DNA follows: TGTGCCAGCAGCCTCAACTTCGCCGATGAGCAGTTCTTC. Translated, it gives CASSLNFADEQFF.

The rearrangement uses TRBV6-4 and TRBJ2-3; 13 nucleotides line up with TRBD2. The trim removed 3 bases at V and 4 bases at J, leaving 4 bases unmatched. CDR3 length equals 16 residues. Per the germline V gene, CDR1 is MRHNA and CDR2 is SNTAGT. The CDR3 DNA is TGTGCCAGCAGTGAAACTAGCGGGGGGGCATCAGATACGCAGTATTTT. Amino acids: CASSETSGGASDTQYF.

The chain couples TRBV10-3 to TRBJ2-3; possible D gene TRBD2, 6 bases. V gave up 4 bases and J gave up 5 bases, with 7 bases separating them. Germline V gives CDR1 ENHRY, CDR2 SYGVKD. The CDR3 contains 12 residues. CDR3 sequence (DNA): TGTGCCATCAGTGGGAGGGGAGATACGCAGTATTTT. This gives the protein CAISGRGDTQYF.

The J gene is TRBJ2-1, the V gene TRBV9; 11 positions agree with TRBD2. The CDR3 is 15 amino acids. CDR1 and CDR2 from the germline V gene are SGDLS and YYNGEE. J was trimmed by 4 bases and V by 4 bases; bases with no gene match: 4. This CDR3 is CASSSGTSGYNEQFF. CDR3 DNA sequence: TGTGCCAGCAGCTCGGGGACTAGCGGTTACAATGAGCAGTTCTTC.

The rearrangement joins TRBV30 to TRBJ1-2, with TRBD1 matching 9 bases. With V trimmed by 5 bases and J by 8 bases, 9 bases remained unmatched. The CDR3 spans 13 residues. From germline, CDR1 is GTSNPN and CDR2 SVGIG (reference sequence). CDR3 amino acids: CAWRLQGAVGYTF. CDR3 nucleotides: TGTGCCTGGCGGTTACAGGGGGCGGTCGGCTACACCTTC.

The genes are TRBV7-9 and TRBJ2-7, with D uncertain. The CDR3 has 13 amino acids. The V gene lost 5 bases and the J gene lost 3 bases, with 11 bases spanning the gap. CDR1 is SEHNR and CDR2 is FQNEAQ in the germline V gene (reference sequence). In DNA form, the CDR3 reads TGTGCCAGCAGCCCGATTACTAACTACGAGCAGTACTTC. Its translation is CASSPITNYEQYF.

The rearrangement joins TRBV3-1 (or the pseudogene TRBV3-2) to TRBJ2-5; 11 bases agree with TRBD2. The germline V gene has CDR1 LGHDT and CDR2 YNNKEL (reference sequence). This CDR3 has 17 residues. The ends lost 1 base at V and 3 bases at J; junction bases unmatched: 7. This CDR3 reads CASSQAPTSGSEETQYF. DNA of the CDR3: TGTGCCAGCAGCCAAGCCCCTACTAGCGGGAGTGAAGAGACCCAGTACTTC.

The chain combines TRBV9 with TRBJ1-1; possible D gene TRBD1, 6 bases. CDR3 size: 14 residues. Germline CDR1 is SGDLS and CDR2 is YYNGEE. Trimming left V 0 bases short and J 11 bases short, with 17 bases between. The DNA for the CDR3 is TGTGCCAGCAGCGTAGTAAGACAGGACGAAGCGGCTTTCTTT. Its translation: CASSVVRQDEAAFF.